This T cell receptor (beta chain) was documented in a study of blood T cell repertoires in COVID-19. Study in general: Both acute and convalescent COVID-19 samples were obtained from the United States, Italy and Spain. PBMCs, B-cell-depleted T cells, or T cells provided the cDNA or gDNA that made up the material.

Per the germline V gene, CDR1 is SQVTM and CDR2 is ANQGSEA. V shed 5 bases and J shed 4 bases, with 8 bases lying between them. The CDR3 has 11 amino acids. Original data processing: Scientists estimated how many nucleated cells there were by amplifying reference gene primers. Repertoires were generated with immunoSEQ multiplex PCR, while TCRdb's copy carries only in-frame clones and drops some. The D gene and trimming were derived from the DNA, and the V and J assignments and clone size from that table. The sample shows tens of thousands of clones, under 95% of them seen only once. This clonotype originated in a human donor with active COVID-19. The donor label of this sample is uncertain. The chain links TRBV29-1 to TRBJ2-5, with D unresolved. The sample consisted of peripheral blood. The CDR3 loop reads CSVSPAETQYF. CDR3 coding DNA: TGCAGCGTTAGCCCCGCAGAGACCCAGTACTTC.